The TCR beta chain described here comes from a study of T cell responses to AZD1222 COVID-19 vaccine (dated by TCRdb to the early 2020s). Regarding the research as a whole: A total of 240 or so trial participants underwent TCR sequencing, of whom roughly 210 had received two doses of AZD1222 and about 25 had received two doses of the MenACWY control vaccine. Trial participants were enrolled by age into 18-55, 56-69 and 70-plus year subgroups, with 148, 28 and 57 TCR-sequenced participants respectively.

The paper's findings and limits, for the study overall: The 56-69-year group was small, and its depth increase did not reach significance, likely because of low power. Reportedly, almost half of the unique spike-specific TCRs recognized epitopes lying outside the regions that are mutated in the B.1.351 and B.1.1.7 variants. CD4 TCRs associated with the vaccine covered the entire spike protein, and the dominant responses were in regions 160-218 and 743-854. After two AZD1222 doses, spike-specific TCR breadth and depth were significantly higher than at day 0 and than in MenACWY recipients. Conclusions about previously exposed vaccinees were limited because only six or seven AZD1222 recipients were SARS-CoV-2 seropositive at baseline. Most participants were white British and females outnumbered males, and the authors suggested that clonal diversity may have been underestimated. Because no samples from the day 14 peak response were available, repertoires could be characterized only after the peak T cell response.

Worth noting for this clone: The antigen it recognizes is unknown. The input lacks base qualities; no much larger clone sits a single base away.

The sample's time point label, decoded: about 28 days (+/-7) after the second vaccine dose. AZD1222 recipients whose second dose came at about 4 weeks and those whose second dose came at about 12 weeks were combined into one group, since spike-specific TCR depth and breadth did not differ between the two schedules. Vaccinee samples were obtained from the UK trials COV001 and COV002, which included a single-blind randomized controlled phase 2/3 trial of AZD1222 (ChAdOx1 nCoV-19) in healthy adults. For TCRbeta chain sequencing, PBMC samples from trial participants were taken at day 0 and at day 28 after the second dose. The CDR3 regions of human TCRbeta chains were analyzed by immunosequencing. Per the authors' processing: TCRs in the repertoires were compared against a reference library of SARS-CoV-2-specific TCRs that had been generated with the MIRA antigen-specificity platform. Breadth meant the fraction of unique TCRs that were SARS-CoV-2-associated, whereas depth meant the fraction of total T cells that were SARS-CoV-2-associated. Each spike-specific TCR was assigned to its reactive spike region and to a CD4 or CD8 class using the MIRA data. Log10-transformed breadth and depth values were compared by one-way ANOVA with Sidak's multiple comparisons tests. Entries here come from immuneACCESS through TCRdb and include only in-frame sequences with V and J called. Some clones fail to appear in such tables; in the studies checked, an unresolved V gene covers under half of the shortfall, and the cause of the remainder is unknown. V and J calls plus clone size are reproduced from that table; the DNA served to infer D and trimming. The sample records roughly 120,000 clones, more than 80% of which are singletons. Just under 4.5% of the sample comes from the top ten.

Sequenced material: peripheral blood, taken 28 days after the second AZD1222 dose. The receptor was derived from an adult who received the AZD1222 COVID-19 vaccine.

The DNA sequence is as follows: TGTGCCAGCAGCAAGGAGGGGTCGCCCGTTATGACTGAAGCTTTCTTT. Translated, this gives CASSKEGSPVMTEAFF. The chain joins TRBV7-2 to TRBJ1-1, and possibly TRBD1, on 5 matching bases. The germline V gene specifies SGHTA as CDR1 and FQGNSA as CDR2. Including the terminal cysteine and phenylalanine, the CDR3 comprises 16 residues. The kept DNA is CDR3 alone, 48 bases in frame from the first base. V drops 5 bases and J drops 5 bases, leaving 21 bases in between. Joined to the reference TRBV7-2 and TRBJ1-1 proteins, this CDR3 gives the full variable domain: GAGVSQSPSNKVTEKGKDVELRCDPISGHTALYWYRQSLGQGLEFLIYFQGNSAPDKSGLPSDRFSAERTGGSVSTLTIQRTQQEDSAVYLCASSKEGSPVMTEAFFGQGTRLTVV.